The 6 T cell receptor beta chains below were found in one sample sequenced in a study of T cells in Graves' hyperthyroidism and ophthalmopathy. Using RNA transcripts as the source, TCR beta CDR3 regions were amplified. The TCR CDR3 was amplified in a first-round RT-PCR using the HTBI primer set. TCRdb analysed the multiplex PCR reads with MiXCR anew, one entry per CDR3 protein. The sample has about 420,000 distinct CDR3 sequences; about an eighth are singletons. Material: blood. Receptors were obtained from a woman aged 18-35 years with Graves' hyperthyroidism.

This clonotype was recorded many times. The gene calls are TRBV25-1 and TRBJ2-3, with TRBD2 matching 11 bases. Germline CDR1 and CDR2: MGHDK and SYGVNS. This CDR3 is built from 16 residues. V gave up 5 bases and J gave up 1 base; unmatched junction bases: 5. CDR3 sequence reads: CASSSPGLAGTDTQYF. The CDR3 DNA sequence: TGTGCCAGCAGTTCCCCGGGACTAGCGGGCACAGATACGCAGTATTTT.

The sample holds a few counts of this clonotype. The chain has TRBV25-1 and TRBJ1-1; D possibly corresponds to TRBD1 (5 bases). Trimming left V 2 bases short and J 0 bases short, with 13 bases between. The CDR3 has 16 amino acids. Germline lookup yields CDR1 MGHDK and CDR2 SYGVNS. The CDR3 spells CASSEPGTDMNTEAFF. In nucleotides, the CDR3 is TGTGCCAGCAGTGAACCCGGGACGGACATGAACACTGAAGCTTTCTTT. The complete variable domain, with remaining parts taken from reference TRBV25-1 and TRBJ1-1, reads EADIYQTPRYLVIGTGKKITLECSQTMGHDKMYWYQQDPGMELHLIHYSYGVNSTEKGDLSSESTVSRIRTEHFPLTLESARPSHTSQYLCASSEPGTDMNTEAFFGQGTRLTVV.

This clonotype was observed a handful of times. The rearrangement joins TRBV19 to TRBJ2-4; possibly TRBD1 for D (6 bases). Germline assignment: CDR1 LNHDA and CDR2 SQIVND (reference sequence). Trimming took 3 bases from V and 6 from J, leaving 15 bases between them. The CDR3 contains 15 residues. CDR3 nucleotide sequence: TGTGCCAGTAGTATTGAACTGACAGGCCTAAACATTCAGTACTTC. Protein: CASSIELTGLNIQYF.

This clonotype was seen many times. V and J are TRBV5-6 and TRBJ1-5; D perhaps matches TRBD1 (6 bases). The length of the CDR3 is 16 residues. Trimming pared 4 bases from V and 2 bases from J, leaving 16 bases between. Germline lookup yields CDR1 SGHDT and CDR2 YYEEEE. CDR3 sequence: CASSRFARGGNQPQHF. CDR3 nucleotides: TGTGCCAGCAGCCGGTTTGCCAGGGGAGGCAATCAGCCCCAGCATTTT.

This clonotype was recorded a few times. The chain employs TRBV19 and TRBJ2-2; TRBD1 matches 10 bases. Germline V gives CDR1 LNHDA, CDR2 SQIVND (reference sequence). There are 18 residues in the CDR3. V shed 4 bases and J 4 bases; nucleotides not matched to a gene: 12. CDR3 region: CASSRRTGTGVLTGELFF. The DNA of the CDR3 is TGTGCCAGTAGTAGACGTACCGGGACAGGGGTTCTCACCGGGGAGCTGTTTTTT.

This clonotype was seen many times. This sequence joins TRBV5-1 and TRBJ2-1, with D possibly being TRBD2 (6 bases). The CDR3 is made up of 15 amino acids. CDR1 SGHRS and CDR2 YFSETQ come from the germline V gene. The ends were cut back, 0 bases at V and 0 bases at J, with 7 bases in the middle. The CDR3 here is CASSLARGSYNEQFF. The CDR3 coding sequence is TGCGCCAGCAGCTTGGCGCGGGGCTCCTACAATGAGCAGTTCTTC. Variable domain in full (rest from reference TRBV5-1 and TRBJ2-1): KAGVTQTPRYLIKTRGQQVTLSCSPISGHRSVSWYQQTPGQGLQFLFEYFSETQRNKGNFPGRFSGRQFSNSRSEMNVSTLELGDSALYLCASSLARGSYNEQFFGPGTRLTVL.